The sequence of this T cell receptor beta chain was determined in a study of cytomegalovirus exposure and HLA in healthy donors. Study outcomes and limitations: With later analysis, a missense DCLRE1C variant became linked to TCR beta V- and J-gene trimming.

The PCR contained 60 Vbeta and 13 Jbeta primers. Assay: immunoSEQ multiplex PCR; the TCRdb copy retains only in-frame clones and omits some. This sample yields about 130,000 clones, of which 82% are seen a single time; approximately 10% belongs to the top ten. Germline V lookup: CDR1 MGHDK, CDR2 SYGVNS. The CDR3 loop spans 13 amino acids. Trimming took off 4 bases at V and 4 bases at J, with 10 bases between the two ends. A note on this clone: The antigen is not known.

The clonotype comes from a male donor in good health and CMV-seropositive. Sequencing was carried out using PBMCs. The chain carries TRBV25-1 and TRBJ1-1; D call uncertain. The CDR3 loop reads CASSVRRGTEAFF. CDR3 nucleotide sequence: TGTGCCAGCAGTGTCCGACGGGGCACTGAAGCTTTCTTT.